This T cell receptor (beta chain) was retrieved from a study of blood T cell repertoires in COVID-19 (dated by TCRdb to 2020 to 2021). Study-level background: Samples covering the acute and convalescent phases of COVID-19 were provided by collaborators in the United States, Italy and Spain. The material from the prospective study consisted of cDNA or gDNA derived from T cells, B-cell-depleted T cells, or PBMCs. Subjects who had been exposed to COVID-19, were actively infected with it, or had recovered from it provided the deeply sampled blood TCRbeta repertoires that made up the dataset. The repertoires were released in a freely available public database meant as a resource for research on the immune response to SARS-CoV-2. The samples were drawn from the first 160 participants of the ongoing ImmuneRACE study and from 1,200 or so subjects provided by 6 global collaborators. Nearly every sample came with metadata listing a de-identified subject ID, COVID-19 status, age in years and sex. HLA class I and class II types, where available, came from metadata supplied by the sample provider rather than from assay-based typing.

TCRbeta CDR3 regions were amplified from genomic DNA by means of the immunoSEQ Assay, a bias-controlled multiplex PCR. The authors processed their data as follows. Within the assay, amplification of reference gene primers was used to estimate how many nucleated cells each sample contained. To quantify the absolute abundance of each unique TCRbeta CDR3 rearrangement, sequence reads were collapsed and filtered. For each sample, productive Simpson clonality was calculated as the square root of Simpson's diversity index over productive rearrangements. TCRdb obtained this table from immuneACCESS and retained in-frame rearrangements with V and J assigned. These tables miss some clones; where compared with another copy, unresolved V genes account for less than half of the shortfall, and the remainder is unexplained. D and trimming come from the DNA, and the V and J calls and clone size come from that table. In all, the sample holds a few hundred thousand clones, and 80% to 95% of those were seen once. The top ten clones comprise about 2.5% of the sample.

With respect to this clone: Its cognate antigen has yet to be identified. Base qualities were left out, and no much larger clone turns up one base away.

Taken from the germline V gene (reference sequence), the CDR1 and CDR2 loops are MNHEY and SMNVEV. V and J are truncated by 1 base and 3 bases respectively, leaving an intervening sequence of 20 bases. The CDR3 numbers 18 residues from cysteine through phenylalanine. Just the 54-base CDR3 DNA is kept, in frame starting at base 1. In Seattle, one collaborating source enrolled patients while the infection was active and tracked those patients longitudinally over the course of disease. The collaborating institutions used their own protocols to collect whole blood in K2EDTA tubes. Collaborator samples were shipped for TCRbeta analysis as frozen whole blood, isolated PBMCs, or DNA extracted from either sample type. Overall study outcomes, separate from this receptor: The amount of clinical and demographic metadata varied by source and participant and was provided uncurated.

The rearranged chain carries TRBV27 and TRBJ2-3; no D gene can be assigned with confidence. The sequenced material came from peripheral blood. The receptor's source is a person aged 18-29 years with COVID-19, enrolled during active disease. Here the CDR3 is given as CASSLYSFDHRGTDTQYF. The DNA sequence is given as TGTGCCAGCAGTTTATATTCTTTTGACCACCGCGGTACAGATACGCAGTATTTT.